These T cell receptor beta chains were read from a single sample in a study of T cell responses to AZD1222 COVID-19 vaccine. Profiling relied on immunoSEQ multiplex PCR, and the TCRdb table lists in-frame clones only, not all of them. The table lists roughly 180,000 clones, 75% to 90% of them singletons, with 6.9% in the top ten. The sequencing used peripheral blood, collected on day 0 of AZD1222 vaccination. These receptors all come from an adult in good health. Each CDR3 is given with its conserved first and last residue. The order of the fields is D gene, clone size, J gene, CDR3 length, V gene, CDR3 protein, CDR3 DNA. A D gene is named only where the DNA matches it firmly. Only part of the rows carry a size: once, few, many, or a class if the clone is expanded.

d_call: TRBD2
clone_size: .
j_call: TRBJ2-1
cdr3_length: 15
v_call: TRBV2
cdr3_aa: CASRLGGSQYNEQFF
cdr3_nt: TGTGCCAGCAGACTCGGGGGGTCTCAGTACAATGAGCAGTTCTTC

d_call: .
clone_size: .
j_call: TRBJ2-1
cdr3_length: 14
v_call: TRBV5-8
cdr3_aa: CASSLMAARAEQFF
cdr3_nt: TGTGCCAGCAGCTTGATGGCGGCGAGGGCGGAGCAGTTCTTC

d_call: TRBD2
clone_size: .
j_call: TRBJ2-5
cdr3_length: 17
v_call: TRBV9
cdr3_aa: CASSPGTSGGTGETQYF
cdr3_nt: TGTGCCAGCAGCCCAGGGACTAGCGGGGGGACAGGAGAGACCCAGTACTTC

d_call: .
clone_size: .
j_call: TRBJ2-1
cdr3_length: 14
v_call: TRBV5-1
cdr3_aa: CASSLASGDNEQFF
cdr3_nt: TGCGCCAGCAGCTTGGCGTCGGGGGACAATGAGCAGTTCTTC

d_call: .
clone_size: .
j_call: TRBJ2-5
cdr3_length: 14
v_call: TRBV5-6
cdr3_aa: CASSPRPGEETQYF
cdr3_nt: TGTGCCAGCAGCCCCCGGCCGGGGGAGGAGACCCAGTACTTC

d_call: .
clone_size: many
j_call: TRBJ2-2
cdr3_length: 13
v_call: TRBV6-5
cdr3_aa: CASSTWNTGELFF
cdr3_nt: TGTGCCAGCAGTACCTGGAACACCGGGGAGCTGTTTTTT

d_call: .
clone_size: .
j_call: TRBJ2-3
cdr3_length: 14
v_call: TRBV13
cdr3_aa: CASSPTHLRDTQYF
cdr3_nt: TGTGCCAGCAGCCCGACTCATCTAAGGGATACGCAGTATTTT

d_call: .
clone_size: .
j_call: TRBJ1-4
cdr3_length: 14
v_call: TRBV27
cdr3_aa: CASSLPGIGEKLFF
cdr3_nt: TGTGCCAGCAGTTTGCCCGGGATCGGTGAAAAACTGTTTTTT

d_call: .
clone_size: .
j_call: TRBJ1-4
cdr3_length: 15
v_call: TRBV7-9
cdr3_aa: CASSSPGGTNEKLFF
cdr3_nt: TGTGCCAGCAGCTCGCCGGGAGGGACAAATGAAAAACTGTTTTTT

d_call: TRBD1
clone_size: .
j_call: TRBJ1-1
cdr3_length: 13
v_call: TRBV5-4
cdr3_aa: CASSSGQTTEAFF
cdr3_nt: TGTGCCAGCAGCTCGGGACAGACCACTGAAGCTTTCTTT

d_call: .
clone_size: .
j_call: TRBJ2-2
cdr3_length: 13
v_call: TRBV4-1
cdr3_aa: CASSQLYWRELFF
cdr3_nt: TGCGCCAGCAGCCAACTTTATTGGCGGGAGCTGTTTTTT

d_call: .
clone_size: .
j_call: TRBJ1-5
cdr3_length: 14
v_call: TRBV9
cdr3_aa: CASSVALTGQPQHF
cdr3_nt: TGTGCCAGCAGCGTAGCGCTCACCGGCCAGCCCCAGCATTTT

d_call: .
clone_size: .
j_call: TRBJ1-5
cdr3_length: 12
v_call: TRBV12-3/TRBV12-4
cdr3_aa: CASSLQNQPQHF
cdr3_nt: TGTGCCAGCAGCCTACAAAATCAGCCCCAGCATTTT

d_call: TRBD1
clone_size: .
j_call: TRBJ1-3
cdr3_length: 16
v_call: TRBV29-1
cdr3_aa: CSVYGTGADSGNTIYF
cdr3_nt: TGCAGCGTTTACGGGACAGGGGCCGACTCTGGAAACACCATATATTTT

d_call: .
clone_size: .
j_call: TRBJ1-2
cdr3_length: 13
v_call: TRBV5-6
cdr3_aa: CASSWGIGDGYTF
cdr3_nt: TGTGCCAGCAGCTGGGGTATCGGGGATGGCTACACCTTC

d_call: TRBD2
clone_size: once
j_call: TRBJ2-3
cdr3_length: 17
v_call: TRBV4-2
cdr3_aa: CASSPRTSGGGTDTQYF
cdr3_nt: TGTGCCAGCAGCCCTCGGACTAGCGGGGGTGGGACAGATACGCAGTATTTT

d_call: .
clone_size: .
j_call: TRBJ1-5
cdr3_length: 12
v_call: TRBV28
cdr3_aa: CASSVRDQPQHF
cdr3_nt: TGTGCCAGCAGCGTGAGGGATCAGCCCCAGCATTTT

d_call: TRBD1
clone_size: .
j_call: TRBJ1-5
cdr3_length: 15
v_call: TRBV6-5
cdr3_aa: CASSPGDRGNQPQHF
cdr3_nt: TGTGCCAGCAGTCCGGGGGACAGGGGCAATCAGCCCCAGCATTTT

d_call: TRBD1
clone_size: .
j_call: TRBJ2-1
cdr3_length: 14
v_call: TRBV4-3
cdr3_aa: CASSPGTGAAEQFF
cdr3_nt: TGCGCCAGCAGCCCCGGGACAGGGGCTGCTGAGCAGTTCTTC

d_call: .
clone_size: .
j_call: TRBJ1-1
cdr3_length: 15
v_call: TRBV4-1
cdr3_aa: CASSQGPGGTIEAFF
cdr3_nt: TGCGCCAGCAGCCAAGGTCCAGGCGGTACTATAGAAGCTTTCTTT

d_call: .
clone_size: .
j_call: TRBJ2-3
cdr3_length: 14
v_call: TRBV27
cdr3_aa: CASSAGRFTDTQYF
cdr3_nt: TGTGCCAGCAGTGCAGGTCGGTTCACAGATACGCAGTATTTT

d_call: TRBD1
clone_size: .
j_call: TRBJ1-2
cdr3_length: 14
v_call: TRBV5-8
cdr3_aa: CARTTDRGGHGYTF
cdr3_nt: TGTGCCAGAACGACGGACAGGGGCGGACATGGCTACACCTTC

d_call: .
clone_size: .
j_call: TRBJ1-2
cdr3_length: 12
v_call: TRBV6-5
cdr3_aa: CASTGEGYGYTF
cdr3_nt: TGTGCCAGCACGGGGGAGGGCTATGGCTACACCTTC

d_call: .
clone_size: .
j_call: TRBJ1-1
cdr3_length: 13
v_call: TRBV15
cdr3_aa: CATKGQLNTEAFF
cdr3_nt: TGTGCCACCAAAGGACAGCTGAACACTGAAGCTTTCTTT

d_call: .
clone_size: .
j_call: TRBJ2-2
cdr3_length: 17
v_call: TRBV14
cdr3_aa: CASSQDNLRRDTGELFF
cdr3_nt: TGTGCCAGCAGCCAGGACAACCTGCGGAGGGACACCGGGGAGCTGTTTTTT

d_call: .
clone_size: .
j_call: TRBJ1-2
cdr3_length: 13
v_call: TRBV19
cdr3_aa: CASSIYGLDGYTF
cdr3_nt: TGTGCCAGTAGTATTTATGGACTAGATGGCTACACCTTC

d_call: TRBD1
clone_size: .
j_call: TRBJ1-2
cdr3_length: 14
v_call: TRBV7-9
cdr3_aa: CASSLSQGGYGYTF
cdr3_nt: TGTGCCAGCAGCTTATCTCAGGGGGGCTATGGCTACACCTTC

d_call: TRBD2
clone_size: .
j_call: TRBJ2-5
cdr3_length: 18
v_call: TRBV7-9
cdr3_aa: CASSSETWGTSGPETQYF
cdr3_nt: TGTGCCAGCAGCTCGGAGACGTGGGGGACTAGCGGGCCGGAGACCCAGTACTTC

d_call: .
clone_size: .
j_call: TRBJ2-5
cdr3_length: 15
v_call: TRBV5-1
cdr3_aa: CASSSPGGGRETQYF
cdr3_nt: TGCGCCAGCAGCTCACCAGGGGGCGGGAGGGAGACCCAGTACTTC

d_call: .
clone_size: .
j_call: TRBJ2-5
cdr3_length: 13
v_call: TRBV6-1
cdr3_aa: CASSETGRETQYF
cdr3_nt: TGTGCCAGCAGTGAAACAGGGAGGGAGACCCAGTACTTC

d_call: .
clone_size: .
j_call: TRBJ1-2
cdr3_length: 14
v_call: TRBV13
cdr3_aa: CASSLGGLFYGYTF
cdr3_nt: TGTGCCAGCAGCTTAGGGGGGTTATTCTATGGCTACACCTTC

d_call: TRBD2
clone_size: .
j_call: TRBJ2-3
cdr3_length: 16
v_call: TRBV7-8
cdr3_aa: CASSLIRTSGTDTQYF
cdr3_nt: TGTGCCAGCAGCTTAATAAGGACTAGCGGCACAGATACGCAGTATTTT

d_call: TRBD1
clone_size: .
j_call: TRBJ2-2
cdr3_length: 16
v_call: TRBV28
cdr3_aa: CASSLSGTGGIGELFF
cdr3_nt: TGTGCCAGCAGTTTATCGGGGACAGGGGGCATCGGGGAGCTGTTTTTT

d_call: TRBD2
clone_size: .
j_call: TRBJ2-5
cdr3_length: 16
v_call: TRBV4-3
cdr3_aa: CASSQDELAGGETQYF
cdr3_nt: TGCGCCAGCAGCCAAGATGAACTAGCGGGGGGAGAGACCCAGTACTTC

d_call: .
clone_size: .
j_call: TRBJ2-5
cdr3_length: 15
v_call: TRBV5-5
cdr3_aa: CASSLLQAPQETQYF
cdr3_nt: TGTGCCAGCAGCTTGTTACAGGCACCCCAAGAGACCCAGTACTTC

d_call: .
clone_size: .
j_call: TRBJ2-2
cdr3_length: 15
v_call: TRBV7-9
cdr3_aa: CASSLGEVDTGELFF
cdr3_nt: TGTGCCAGCAGCTTAGGAGAGGTAGACACCGGGGAGCTGTTTTTT

d_call: TRBD1
clone_size: once
j_call: TRBJ1-5
cdr3_length: 15
v_call: TRBV7-8
cdr3_aa: CASSFRDRGDQPQHF
cdr3_nt: TGTGCCAGCAGCTTTAGGGACAGGGGGGATCAGCCCCAGCATTTT

d_call: .
clone_size: once
j_call: TRBJ1-3
cdr3_length: 13
v_call: TRBV5-1
cdr3_aa: CASSATGSDTIYF
cdr3_nt: TGCGCCAGCAGCGCCACAGGTTCGGACACCATATATTTT

d_call: .
clone_size: .
j_call: TRBJ2-2
cdr3_length: 15
v_call: TRBV7-2
cdr3_aa: CASISPWGGPGELFF
cdr3_nt: TGTGCCAGCATATCACCGTGGGGGGGCCCCGGGGAGCTGTTTTTT

d_call: .
clone_size: .
j_call: TRBJ1-5
cdr3_length: 14
v_call: TRBV7-2
cdr3_aa: CASSFLGGNQPQHF
cdr3_nt: TGTGCCAGCAGCTTCCTGGGGGGCAATCAGCCCCAGCATTTT

d_call: .
clone_size: .
j_call: TRBJ1-1
cdr3_length: 15
v_call: TRBV4-1
cdr3_aa: CASSQEPGANTEAFF
cdr3_nt: TGCGCCAGCAGCCAAGAGCCAGGGGCCAACACTGAAGCTTTCTTT

d_call: TRBD2
clone_size: .
j_call: TRBJ2-1
cdr3_length: 13
v_call: TRBV29-1
cdr3_aa: CSAKPRLAASWFF
cdr3_nt: TGCAGCGCTAAGCCCCGCCTAGCGGCGTCTTGGTTCTTC

d_call: TRBD1
clone_size: .
j_call: TRBJ1-1
cdr3_length: 16
v_call: TRBV13
cdr3_aa: CASSLEGGQGPTEAFF
cdr3_nt: TGTGCCAGCAGCCTAGAGGGGGGACAGGGGCCCACTGAAGCTTTCTTT

d_call: TRBD1
clone_size: .
j_call: TRBJ1-2
cdr3_length: 15
v_call: TRBV5-4
cdr3_aa: CASSPGQGADYGYTF
cdr3_nt: TGTGCCAGCAGTCCGGGACAGGGGGCTGACTATGGCTACACCTTC

d_call: TRBD2
clone_size: .
j_call: TRBJ2-3
cdr3_length: 16
v_call: TRBV27
cdr3_aa: CASRKGTSGGADTQYF
cdr3_nt: TGTGCCAGCAGGAAAGGGACTAGCGGGGGGGCCGATACGCAGTATTTT

d_call: .
clone_size: .
j_call: TRBJ2-7
cdr3_length: 14
v_call: TRBV6-5
cdr3_aa: CASGGRGRPYEQYF
cdr3_nt: TGTGCCAGCGGGGGGCGAGGTAGGCCCTACGAGCAGTACTTC

d_call: TRBD1
clone_size: .
j_call: TRBJ1-1
cdr3_length: 13
v_call: TRBV6-5
cdr3_aa: CASSYQGDTEAFF
cdr3_nt: TGTGCCAGCAGTTATCAGGGGGACACTGAAGCTTTCTTT

d_call: .
clone_size: once
j_call: TRBJ2-5
cdr3_length: 12
v_call: TRBV10-3
cdr3_aa: CAISTAAETQYF
cdr3_nt: TGTGCCATCAGCACAGCAGCGGAGACCCAGTACTTC

d_call: TRBD2
clone_size: .
j_call: TRBJ2-5
cdr3_length: 19
v_call: TRBV9
cdr3_aa: CASWGSLAAQNPLRETQYF
cdr3_nt: TGTGCCAGCTGGGGGTCGCTAGCGGCGCAGAATCCCCTCCGAGAGACCCAGTACTTC

d_call: .
clone_size: once
j_call: TRBJ1-5
cdr3_length: 15
v_call: TRBV5-8
cdr3_aa: CASSLGPVSNQPQHF
cdr3_nt: TGTGCCAGCAGCTTGGGGCCCGTTAGCAATCAGCCCCAGCATTTT

d_call: .
clone_size: .
j_call: TRBJ1-2
cdr3_length: 13
v_call: TRBV7-9
cdr3_aa: CASTRAPGEGYTF
cdr3_nt: TGTGCCAGCACGCGAGCCCCGGGGGAGGGCTACACCTTC

d_call: .
clone_size: .
j_call: TRBJ2-3
cdr3_length: 13
v_call: TRBV18
cdr3_aa: CASSPRALSTQYF
cdr3_nt: TGTGCCAGCTCACCAAGGGCACTAAGCACGCAGTATTTT

d_call: .
clone_size: .
j_call: TRBJ1-1
cdr3_length: 12
v_call: TRBV11-1
cdr3_aa: CASSLGLSEAFF
cdr3_nt: TGTGCCAGCAGCTTAGGTCTCTCTGAAGCTTTCTTT

d_call: .
clone_size: .
j_call: TRBJ1-6
cdr3_length: 12
v_call: TRBV5-6
cdr3_aa: CASSLLREALHF
cdr3_nt: TGTGCCAGCAGCTTGTTGCGGGAAGCCCTCCACTTT

d_call: .
clone_size: .
j_call: TRBJ2-7
cdr3_length: 12
v_call: TRBV6-6
cdr3_aa: CASSTDSYEQYF
cdr3_nt: TGTGCCAGCAGCACGGACAGCTACGAGCAGTACTTC

d_call: .
clone_size: .
j_call: TRBJ2-1
cdr3_length: 11
v_call: TRBV19
cdr3_aa: CASSSAYEQFF
cdr3_nt: TGTGCCAGTAGTAGTGCCTATGAGCAGTTCTTC

d_call: .
clone_size: .
j_call: TRBJ1-5
cdr3_length: 16
v_call: TRBV7-2
cdr3_aa: CASSGGAWGSNQPQHF
cdr3_nt: TGTGCCAGCAGCGGGGGGGCATGGGGCAGCAATCAGCCCCAGCATTTT